Below are 27 T cell receptor beta chains sequenced from a single sample in a study of identical twins. TCRdb recomputed calls from the 5' RACE reads with MiXCR, one row per CDR3 protein. The sample lists about 200,000 distinct CDR3 sequences; about 10% were seen once. What was sequenced was memory T cells sorted from blood. Every receptor here comes from a man aged 50 to 59 in good health.

The table lists this clonotype with many counts. The chain employs TRBV4-1 and TRBJ2-1; TRBD2 matches 8 bases. The length of the CDR3 is 16 residues. V lost 1 base, J lost 5 bases, and 7 bases stayed unmatched. The germline gives CDR1 MGHRA, CDR2 YSYEKL. The CDR3 DNA follows: TGCGCCAGCAGCCAAGTGGTCGGGACTAGGAACAATGAGCAGTTCTTC. Its protein product is CASSQVVGTRNNEQFF.

This clonotype occurred a few times. The chain combines TRBV5-5 with TRBJ1-1, with TRBD1 as a possible D gene (6 bases). CDR3 size: 14 residues. The germline gives CDR1 SGHKS, CDR2 YYEKEE (reference sequence). V gave up 0 bases and J gave up 4 bases, with 10 bases separating them. The CDR3 sequence is CASSLVGRGTEAFF. The CDR3 DNA sequence: TGTGCCAGCAGCTTGGTAGGCAGGGGCACTGAAGCTTTCTTT.

CDR3 loop: CASSLGGAPGIQPQHF. The CDR3 DNA follows: TGTGCCAGCAGCTTGGGGGGGGCACCAGGGATTCAGCCCCAGCATTTT. The chain uses TRBV5-6 and TRBJ1-5; possibly TRBD1 for D (6 bases). The V and J ends lost 0 bases and 6 bases respectively, with 16 bases between them. The CDR3 is 16 amino acids. CDR1 is SGHDT, CDR2 YYEEEE, per germline.

This clonotype was recorded many times. The chain joins TRBV20-1 to TRBJ1-2; TRBD1 might be the D (6 bases). The CDR3 runs to 15 residues. Germline V gene data show CDR1 as DFQATT and CDR2 as SNEGSKA (reference sequence). V was clipped by 5 bases and J by 7 bases, with 23 bases between them. CDR3 in amino acids: CSASRMGARMIGYTF. The CDR3 region has the DNA TGCAGTGCTTCCCGGATGGGGGCGCGGATGATTGGCTACACCTTC.

The V gene is TRBV12-3 or TRBV12-4, the J gene TRBJ2-2; possibly TRBD1 or TRBD2 for D (6 bases each). Trimming removed 3 bases at V and 7 bases at J, with 12 bases between. The CDR3 has 14 amino acids. The chain's CDR3 is CASSFRGVDGELFF. DNA of the CDR3: TGTGCCAGCAGTTTTAGGGGGGTCGACGGGGAGCTGTTTTTT.

This clonotype was counted only a few times. The chain links TRBV6-2 or TRBV6-3 to TRBJ2-7, with 7 bases lining up with TRBD2. Germline CDR1 is MNHEY and CDR2 is SVGEGT. The CDR3 runs 15 residues. Trimming took 7 bases from V and 4 from J; bases not matched to a gene: 13. The CDR3 nucleotides are TGTGCCAGCACCCATCCGGGACTACCAACTTACGAGCAGTACTTC. Amino acid sequence: CASTHPGLPTYEQYF.

The chain has TRBV18 and TRBJ2-2; TRBD1 or TRBD2 may be the D gene (5 bases each). CDR1 is KGHSH, CDR2 LQKENI, per germline. The germline V and J ends were trimmed by 3 bases and 5 bases, with 13 bases remaining between them. The CDR3 has 15 amino acids. The CDR3 DNA is TGTGCCAGCTCACCGGGGCGGGCCAGAACCGGGGAGCTGTTTTTT. Translating gives CASSPGRARTGELFF.

This clonotype was observed at least ten times. The chain joins TRBV6-2 or TRBV6-3 to TRBJ2-7; 8 bases fit TRBD2. Per germline, CDR1 MNHEY and CDR2 SVGEGT. The CDR3 is made up of 17 amino acids. With 0 bases clipped from V and 5 bases from J, the junction kept 12 bases outside the gene matches. Here the CDR3 DNA reads TGTGCCAGCAGTTACTCGATCGAGACTAGCGTCCCCCACGAGCAGTACTTC. It specifies CASSYSIETSVPHEQYF.

With regard to this clonotype: Germline is not matched at one junction end, which may reflect a read error. The chain has TRBV4-1 and TRBJ2-5; TRBD2 aligns across 11 bases. CDR1 and CDR2 from the germline V gene are MGHRA and YSYEKL. The CDR3 covers 17 residues. As DNA, the CDR3 is TGCGCCAGCAGCCGACCGACTAGCGGGAATATCCAAGAGACCAAGTACTTC. Its translation is CASSRPTSGNIQETKYF.

This clonotype was observed at least ten times. As DNA, the CDR3 is TGTGCCAGCAGGTCACCAGGACGCCCAGTTGTCTACTTC. This codes for CASRSPGRPVVYF. J is TRBJ2-5 and V is TRBV28, with D unresolved. CDR1 is MDHEN, CDR2 SYDVKM, per germline. The CDR3 spans 13 residues. V lost 6 bases to trimming and J lost 14 bases, with 22 bases between them.

This clonotype showed up many times. The chain couples TRBV7-9 to TRBJ1-1; D ambiguous. Germline V gene sequence: CDR1 SEHNR, CDR2 FQNEAQ (reference sequence). Trimming cost V 5 bases and J 8 bases, with 18 bases left between them. This CDR3 region has 14 residues. The CDR3 coding sequence is TGTGCCAGCAGCCTAACCCTGCCCACTACCGAAGCTTTCTTT. Translated, it gives CASSLTLPTTEAFF.

The chain uses TRBV11-2 and TRBJ2-3; 9 bases are shared with TRBD2. Germline values: CDR1 SGHAT, CDR2 FQNNGV. CDR3 length equals 18 residues. V lost 2 bases to trimming and J lost 8 bases; unmatched junction nucleotides: 17. The CDR3 DNA reads TGTGCCAGCAGCTTACTTAGGTCTGGGGGCGGGGGGGCCGGTACGCAGTATTTT. This encodes CASSLLRSGGGGAGTQYF.

The chain recombines TRBV5-4 with TRBJ2-5; 8 bases fit TRBD1. There are 15 residues in the CDR3. Looked up from germline, CDR1 is SGHNT and CDR2 is YYREEE (reference sequence). V was clipped by 6 bases and J by 4 bases; unmatched bases: 11. The CDR3 DNA reads as TGTGCCAGCACCCTGGACAGGGCCGGTAGAGAGACCCAGTACTTC. Its protein is CASTLDRAGRETQYF.

In its sample, this clonotype was seen a few times. The rearrangement joins TRBV6-1 to TRBJ2-7; a possible D gene is TRBD2 (6 bases). Between the trimmed V and J ends, which lost 1 base and 7 bases, there was a span of 17 bases. The CDR3 loop spans 15 amino acids. CDR1 and CDR2 from the germline V gene are MNHNS and SASEGT. The CDR3 DNA reads as TGTGCCAGCAGTGAAGGTCGGGTGGGCGCGGGGGAGCAGTACTTC. It specifies CASSEGRVGAGEQYF.

This chain uses TRBV29-1 with TRBJ2-3; 7 bases align to TRBD1. V was clipped by 6 bases and J by 1 base; unmatched bases: 7. The CDR3 totals 14 residues. Germline CDR1 is SQVTM and CDR2 is ANQGSEA. The CDR3 nucleotides are TGCAGCGTCTCCCGGGACAGTCGCACAGATACGCAGTATTTT. Protein product: CSVSRDSRTDTQYF.

This clonotype was detected many times. The rearrangement uses TRBV6-1 and TRBJ1-2, with TRBD1 matching 11 bases. J gave up 7 bases and V 6 bases, and 13 bases lay outside the gene matches. The CDR3 loop spans 16 amino acids. Germline V gene data show CDR1 as MNHNS and CDR2 as SASEGT. CDR3 protein: CASRDQDRGRFGGYTF. CDR3 DNA sequence: TGTGCCAGCAGAGACCAGGACAGGGGGCGCTTCGGTGGCTACACCTTC.

This clonotype was seen repeatedly, ten times or more. This chain joins TRBV3-1 and TRBJ2-3; D is unresolved. CDR3 length equals 14 residues. Germline loops: CDR1 LGHDT, CDR2 YNNKEL (reference sequence). With 1 base removed from V and 2 bases from J, the gap between germline ends came to 7 bases. The CDR3 region is CASSQASNTDTQYF. CDR3 bases: TGTGCCAGCAGCCAAGCGTCGAACACAGATACGCAGTATTTT.

Many counts were recorded for this clonotype. This chain links TRBV12-3 or TRBV12-4 with TRBJ2-1, with TRBD2 identical over 7 bases. The junction had 11 bases not matched to a gene; V was cut back by 6 bases and J by 6 bases. There are 15 residues in the CDR3. This CDR3 reads CASRLGWGGSNEQFF. The DNA of the CDR3 is TGTGCCAGCAGACTAGGATGGGGGGGGAGCAATGAGCAGTTCTTC.

Concerning this clonotype itself: A much larger clone differs by one base, so this may be a read error. The chain links TRBV5-1 to TRBJ2-1; 9 nucleotides line up with TRBD2. The CDR3 spans 15 residues. V was clipped by 1 base and J by 8 bases; unmatched bases: 7. Germline V gives CDR1 SGHRS, CDR2 YFSETQ. CDR3 protein: CASSLSLAGYDEQFF. The CDR3 nucleotides read TGCGCCAGCAGCTTGAGTCTAGCGGGGTACGATGAGCAGTTCTTC.

The chain is built from TRBV2 and TRBJ2-7; TRBD1 matches 8 bases. This CDR3 is built from 13 residues. V shed 4 bases and J 6 bases; nucleotides not matched to a gene: 5. Germline CDR1 and CDR2: SNHLY and FYNNEI. CDR3 in DNA: TGTGCCAGCAGTGGGGACAGGTTAGGCGAGCAGTACTTC. It translates to CASSGDRLGEQYF.

This clonotype was seen many times. The rearrangement uses TRBV11-2 and TRBJ1-3; D gene uncertain. V was cut by 1 base and J by 0 bases, with 7 bases left in between. This CDR3 has 15 amino acids. In germline, CDR1 is SGHAT, CDR2 FQNNGV. In DNA form, the CDR3 reads TGTGCCAGCAGCTTAGCACAGAACTCTGGAAACACCATATATTTT. It encodes CASSLAQNSGNTIYF. The variable domain in full, completed from reference TRBV11-2 and TRBJ1-3, reads EAGVAQSPRYKIIEKRQSVAFWCNPISGHATLYWYQQILGQGPKLLIQFQNNGVVDDSQLPKDRFSAERLKGVDSTLKIQPAKLEDSAVYLCASSLAQNSGNTIYFGEGSWLTVV.

This clonotype was observed at least ten times. The chain recombines TRBV5-1 with TRBJ2-1; D possibly corresponds to TRBD1 (5 bases). The CDR3 runs to 16 residues. The germline CDR1 and CDR2 sequences are SGHRS and YFSETQ. Trimming removed 3 bases from V and 0 bases from J, with 13 bases in between. CDR3 coding DNA: TGCGCCAGCAGCTCCACAGGTTCAAGCTCCTACAATGAGCAGTTCTTC. Translating gives CASSSTGSSSYNEQFF. Using reference TRBV5-1 and TRBJ2-1 for the parts outside the CDR3, the full variable domain is KAGVTQTPRYLIKTRGQQVTLSCSPISGHRSVSWYQQTPGQGLQFLFEYFSETQRNKGNFPGRFSGRQFSNSRSEMNVSTLELGDSALYLCASSSTGSSSYNEQFFGPGTRLTVL.

J is TRBJ2-4 and V is TRBV4-3; TRBD1 agrees at 8 bases. J gave up 11 bases and V 0 bases, and 9 bases lay outside the gene matches. The CDR3 runs 15 residues. CDR1 LGHNA and CDR2 YSLEER come from the germline V gene. The CDR3 region is CASSQDDRGVSFQYF. DNA for the CDR3: TGCGCCAGCAGCCAAGACGACAGGGGTGTAAGCTTTCAGTACTTC.

The chain joins TRBV18 to TRBJ2-7; 9 bases fit TRBD1. The CDR3 has 13 amino acids. V lost 1 base and J lost 9; bases outside the gene matches: 4. Germline V lookup: CDR1 KGHSH, CDR2 LQKENI. CDR3: CASSPRGQGWQYF. The CDR3 DNA reads TGTGCCAGCTCACCACGGGGACAGGGATGGCAGTACTTC.

This clonotype was detected many times. The chain carries TRBV20-1 and TRBJ1-4; no clear D gene. Looked up from germline, CDR1 is DFQATT and CDR2 is SNEGSKA (reference sequence). There are 12 residues in the CDR3. The V end lost 4 bases, the J end lost 8 bases, and 11 bases lay between the germline ends. The DNA of the CDR3 is TGCAGTGCTAACGGGCCAACCGAAAAACTGTTTTTT. Translating gives CSANGPTEKLFF.

About this clonotype itself: Just one base apart from a much larger clone, this may be a read error. The gene calls are TRBV6-2 or TRBV6-3 and TRBJ1-1; maybe TRBD1 (5 bases). The V end lost 7 bases, the J end lost 5 bases, and 20 bases lay between the germline ends. The CDR3 loop spans 15 amino acids. Germline V gene lookup returns CDR1 MNHEY and CDR2 SVGEGT. In DNA, the CDR3 is TGTGCCAGCATTAAGACCCTCGGGGGGAGGACTGAAGCTTTCTTT. This sequence encodes CASIKTLGGRTEAFF.

The chain couples TRBV28 to TRBJ2-7, with D possibly called TRBD1 or TRBD2 (5 bases each). Per germline, CDR1 MDHEN and CDR2 SYDVKM. The V end lost 5 bases, the J end lost 3 bases, and 23 bases lay between the germline ends. The CDR3 extends over 17 amino acids. DNA of the CDR3: TGTGCCAGCAGTGTATCCCGAGGGGTGCCACTCGTCTACGAGCAGTACTTC. Amino acids: CASSVSRGVPLVYEQYF.